One sample yielded the 25 T cell receptor beta chains listed below, sequenced in a study of long-term antiretroviral therapy in people with HIV. At survey level, the immunoSEQ assay was run in its v3.0 version. This table comes from immunoSEQ multiplex PCR, and its TCRdb copy is limited to in-frame clones, with some not included. The sample lists more than 35,000 clones, nearly 95% occurring once. The material was unsorted PBMCs, obtained 3.7 years after starting antiretroviral therapy. The receptors were gathered from a woman in her 50s with HIV.

This chain joins TRBV30 and TRBJ2-5; 8 bases line up with TRBD1. There are 13 residues in the CDR3. V shed 2 bases and J 5 bases; nucleotides not matched to a gene: 4. Germline CDR1 is GTSNPN and CDR2 is SVGIG (reference sequence). CDR3 protein: CAWSPGGWETQYF. The DNA of the CDR3 is TGTGCCTGGAGTCCAGGGGGCTGGGAGACCCAGTACTTC. Variable domain in full (rest from reference TRBV30 and TRBJ2-5): SQTIHQWPATLVQPVGSPLSLECTVEGTSNPNLYWYRQAAGRGLQLLFYSVGIGQISSEVPQNLSASRPQDRQFILSSKKLLLSDSGFYLCAWSPGGWETQYFGPGTRLLVL.

This clone has more than one count but fewer than ten. The chain uses TRBV27 and TRBJ1-1, with D tentatively TRBD1 (5 bases). The V gene lost 4 bases and the J gene lost 4 bases, with 19 bases spanning the gap. The CDR3 is made up of 16 amino acids. Germline lookup yields CDR1 MNHEY and CDR2 SMNVEV (reference sequence). CDR3 nucleotide sequence: TGTGCCAGCAGTTCGCCAACTCAGGGCACAGGCACTGAAGCTTTCTTT. It yields the protein CASSSPTQGTGTEAFF.

The gene calls are TRBV9 and TRBJ2-1; 12 bases match TRBD2. CDR1 and CDR2 (germline): SGDLS, YYNGEE. V lost 0 bases to trimming and J lost 8 bases; unmatched junction nucleotides: 6. This CDR3 region has 16 residues. The CDR3 loop reads CASSVVLAGGVDEQFF. CDR3 coding DNA: TGTGCCAGCAGCGTAGTCCTAGCGGGGGGGGTTGATGAGCAGTTCTTC.

The rearrangement links TRBV6-5 to TRBJ2-5; 8 positions match TRBD1. The CDR3 runs 13 residues. From germline, CDR1 is MNHEY and CDR2 SVGAGI. Unmatched junction bases numbered 6, after V lost 7 bases and J lost 5 bases. The CDR3 spells CASNPGGGETQYF. DNA of the CDR3: TGTGCCAGCAACCCAGGGGGCGGCGAGACCCAGTACTTC.

The V and J genes are TRBV29-1 and TRBJ1-2; D remains ambiguous. Germline CDR1 and CDR2: SQVTM and ANQGSEA. The V and J ends lost 4 bases and 0 bases respectively, with 12 bases between them. The CDR3 consists of 14 residues. As DNA, the CDR3 is TGCAGCGTTGGACGGCGAGACTCTAACTATGGCTACACCTTC. Translating it yields CSVGRRDSNYGYTF.

The CDR3 nucleotides are TGTGCCAGCAGTCCAAAACAGGGCCCAGGCTATGGCTACACCTTC. Residues: CASSPKQGPGYGYTF. The chain has TRBV5-4 and TRBJ1-2, with D maybe TRBD1 (6 bases). The V end was cut by 5 bases, the J end by 4 bases, with 18 bases between. CDR3 length equals 15 residues. Per the germline V gene, CDR1 is SGHNT and CDR2 is YYREEE (reference sequence).

The chain joins TRBV7-9 to TRBJ2-2, with D maybe TRBD1 (6 bases). Between the trimmed V and J ends, which lost 7 bases and 4 bases, there was a span of 19 bases. The CDR3 is made up of 16 amino acids. Germline V gene data show CDR1 as SEHNR and CDR2 as FQNEAQ (reference sequence). The CDR3 DNA sequence: TGTGCCAGCACCACAGCCCCAGGGGCCCTCACCGGGGAGCTGTTTTTT. Translation: CASTTAPGALTGELFF.

This clone was detected only a few times. The chain links TRBV2 to TRBJ2-2; 8 nucleotides align to TRBD1. The CDR3 runs to 14 residues. J gave up 3 bases and V 3 bases, and 0 bases lay outside the gene matches. The germline CDR1 and CDR2 sequences are SNHLY and FYNNEI. CDR3 in amino acids: CASSEDRDTGELFF. The CDR3 region has the DNA TGTGCCAGCAGTGAGGACAGGGACACCGGGGAGCTGTTTTTT. The full variable domain, in which reference TRBV2 and TRBJ2-2 provide the parts outside the CDR3, is EPEVTQTPSHQVTQMGQEVILRCVPISNHLYFYWYRQILGQKVEFLVSFYNNEISEKSEIFDDQFSVERPDGSNFTLKIRSTKLEDSAMYFCASSEDRDTGELFFGEGSRLTVL.

The chain has TRBV19 and TRBJ1-1; D is ambiguous. This CDR3 is 13 amino acids long. V was pared by 3 bases and J by 1 base, with 6 bases between. The germline V gene has CDR1 LNHDA and CDR2 SQIVND (reference sequence). Here the CDR3 reads CASSISQNTEAFF. DNA of the CDR3: TGTGCCAGTAGTATCTCGCAGAACACTGAAGCTTTCTTT.

The rearrangement joins TRBV7-3 to TRBJ2-5, with TRBD1 matching over 11 bases. The germline CDR1 and CDR2 sequences are SGHTA and FQGTGA. This CDR3 has 17 residues. V was clipped by 5 bases and J by 5 bases; unmatched bases: 13. This chain's CDR3 is CASSPRTGQGAWETQYF. The CDR3 region has the DNA TGTGCCAGCAGCCCCCGGACTGGACAGGGGGCTTGGGAGACCCAGTACTTC.

This clone is a singleton in its sample. The chain recombines TRBV6-4 with TRBJ1-1; no definite D call. The CDR3 runs to 13 residues. Germline assignment: CDR1 MRHNA and CDR2 SNTAGT. Trimming removed 5 bases from V and 3 bases from J, with 10 bases in between. CDR3 region: CASSLREDTEAFF. In DNA form, the CDR3 reads TGTGCCAGCAGTCTCCGGGAGGACACTGAAGCTTTCTTT.

The genes are TRBV6-1 and TRBJ1-1, with a possible D match to TRBD1 (6 bases). V lost 7 bases, J lost 4 bases, and 7 bases lay in between. The CDR3 length is 11 residues. Germline V gene lookup returns CDR1 MNHNS and CDR2 SASEGT. The CDR3 is CASKGVTEAFF. In DNA, the CDR3 is TGTGCCAGCAAGGGGGTCACTGAAGCTTTCTTT.

This chain links TRBV11-2 with TRBJ1-6; possibly TRBD1 for D (6 bases). Germline lookup yields CDR1 SGHAT and CDR2 FQNNGV. V lost 4 bases to trimming and J lost 12 bases, with 22 bases between them. The CDR3 is 16 residues long. The CDR3 nucleotides read TGTGCCAGCAGCTCACCGCACGGGACACTCGGAGAACCCCTCCACTTT. Translating it yields CASSSPHGTLGEPLHF. The variable domain in full, with the rest retrieved from reference TRBV11-2 and TRBJ1-6, is EAGVAQSPRYKIIEKRQSVAFWCNPISGHATLYWYQQILGQGPKLLIQFQNNGVVDDSQLPKDRFSAERLKGVDSTLKIQPAKLEDSAVYLCASSSPHGTLGEPLHFGNGTRLTVT.

The CDR3 region has the DNA TGTGCCAGCAAGGAAAACTATGGCTACACCTTC. Protein sequence: CASKENYGYTF. This chain links TRBV6-5 with TRBJ1-2, with no clear D. This CDR3 has 11 residues. Between the trimmed V and J ends, which lost 7 bases and 2 bases, there was a span of 5 bases. The germline CDR1 and CDR2 sequences are MNHEY and SVGAGI.

This chain uses TRBV6-5 with TRBJ1-1; D is unclear. The CDR3 is 13 residues long. With 5 bases removed from V and 1 base from J, the gap between germline ends came to 8 bases. In germline, CDR1 is MNHEY, CDR2 SVGAGI. CDR3 region: CASSRRQNTEAFF. For the CDR3, the DNA is TGTGCCAGCAGTCGCCGACAGAACACTGAAGCTTTCTTT.

The V gene is TRBV5-6, the J gene TRBJ1-1; no firm D call. Germline CDR1 is SGHDT and CDR2 is YYEEEE. This CDR3 comprises 16 residues. V shed 1 base and J shed 1 base, with 14 bases lying between them. The CDR3 reads CASSLFGGRKNTEAFF. The CDR3, as DNA: TGTGCCAGCAGCTTGTTTGGAGGCCGGAAGAACACTGAAGCTTTCTTT. Variable domain in full (rest from reference TRBV5-6 and TRBJ1-1): DAGVTQSPTHLIKTRGQQVTLRCSPKSGHDTVSWYQQALGQGPQFIFQYYEEEERQRGNFPDRFSGHQFPNYSSELNVNALLLGDSALYLCASSLFGGRKNTEAFFGQGTRLTVV.

This clone was seen just once. The chain is built from TRBV30 and TRBJ1-2; D unclear. The CDR3 totals 13 residues. Germline CDR1 GTSNPN, CDR2 SVGIG (reference sequence). The ends were cut back, 2 bases at V and 4 bases at J, with 11 bases in the middle. The CDR3, as DNA: TGTGCCTGGAGTCCACCCCGCGCCTATGGCTACACCTTC. Amino acids: CAWSPPRAYGYTF.

The rearrangement joins TRBV9 to TRBJ2-5; TRBD1 aligns across 7 bases. Losses at the gene ends were 4 bases for V and 2 bases for J; bases not matched to a gene: 11. CDR1 is SGDLS and CDR2 is YYNGEE in the germline V gene. This CDR3 is built from 16 residues. This chain's CDR3 is CASSPRGSARQETQYF. The CDR3 DNA reads TGTGCCAGCAGCCCCAGGGGGTCAGCTCGTCAAGAGACCCAGTACTTC.

J is TRBJ2-6 and V is TRBV7-9; D assignment may be TRBD1 or TRBD2 (6 bases each). The CDR3 spans 16 residues. Trimming cost V 5 bases and J 2 bases, with 13 bases left between them. Germline V gene sequence: CDR1 SEHNR, CDR2 FQNEAQ (reference sequence). DNA for the CDR3: TGTGCCAGCAGCCCAAGAGGGGGGACTGGGGCCAACGTCCTGACTTTC. This encodes CASSPRGGTGANVLTF.

The chain is built from TRBV7-8 and TRBJ2-7; TRBD2 matches at 7 bases. Per the germline V gene, CDR1 is SGHVS and CDR2 is FQNEAQ. The V segment lost 2 bases and the J segment 0 bases; nucleotides outside the gene matches: 1. This CDR3 has 14 residues. The CDR3, as DNA: TGTGCCAGCAGCTTAAGCGGGGACTCCTACGAGCAGTACTTC. This codes for CASSLSGDSYEQYF. The whole variable domain, filled in from reference TRBV7-8 and TRBJ2-7, reads GAGVSQSPRYKVAKRGQDVALRCDPISGHVSLFWYQQALGQGPEFLTYFQNEAQLDKSGLPSDRFFAERPEGSVSTLKIQRTQQEDSAVYLCASSLSGDSYEQYFGPGTRLTVT.

V is TRBV12-5 and J is TRBJ1-2; D may be TRBD1 (5 bases). This CDR3 comprises 15 residues. Trimming cost V 6 bases and J 3 bases, with 17 bases left between them. The germline gives CDR1 LGHNT, CDR2 FRNRAP. In DNA, the CDR3 is TGTGCTAGTGGCCTGTCATCGGGGGGTGACTATGGCTACACCTTC. This sequence encodes CASGLSSGGDYGYTF.

The V gene is TRBV6-5, the J gene TRBJ1-4, with TRBD1 as a possible D gene (6 bases). Per the germline V gene, CDR1 is MNHEY and CDR2 is SVGAGI. Trimming removed 6 bases at V and 7 bases at J, with 15 bases between. The CDR3 spans 14 residues. CDR3: CASSRGGGGEKLFF. CDR3 nucleotide sequence: TGTGCCAGCAGCCGAGGGGGTGGAGGTGAAAAACTGTTTTTT.

This chain uses TRBV6-1 with TRBJ1-5; 8 bases are a match to TRBD1. The CDR3 sequence is 13 residues long. Germline loops: CDR1 MNHNS, CDR2 SASEGT. Unmatched junction bases numbered 5, after V lost 6 bases and J lost 7 bases. The CDR3 sequence: CASSLDRGQPQHF. The CDR3 DNA is TGTGCCAGCAGCCTCGACAGGGGACAGCCCCAGCATTTT.

The chain combines TRBV7-3 with TRBJ2-7; TRBD1 aligns across 7 bases. The CDR3 has 13 amino acids. J was trimmed by 6 bases and V by 6 bases; bases with no gene match: 8. Germline V gene sequence: CDR1 SGHTA, CDR2 FQGTGA. In nucleotides, the CDR3 is TGTGCCAGCAGTCCTACGTCAGGGGGCGAGCAGTACTTC. It translates to CASSPTSGGEQYF.

The chain has TRBV30 and TRBJ1-3, with TRBD1 as a possible D gene (5 bases). The germline gives CDR1 GTSNPN, CDR2 SVGIG (reference sequence). Trimming stripped 3 bases from V and 2 bases from J, with 8 bases between. This CDR3 spans 13 amino acids. The CDR3 coding sequence is TGTGCCTGGAGAAGGGGCGCTGGAAACACCATATATTTT. Translation gives CAWRRGAGNTIYF.